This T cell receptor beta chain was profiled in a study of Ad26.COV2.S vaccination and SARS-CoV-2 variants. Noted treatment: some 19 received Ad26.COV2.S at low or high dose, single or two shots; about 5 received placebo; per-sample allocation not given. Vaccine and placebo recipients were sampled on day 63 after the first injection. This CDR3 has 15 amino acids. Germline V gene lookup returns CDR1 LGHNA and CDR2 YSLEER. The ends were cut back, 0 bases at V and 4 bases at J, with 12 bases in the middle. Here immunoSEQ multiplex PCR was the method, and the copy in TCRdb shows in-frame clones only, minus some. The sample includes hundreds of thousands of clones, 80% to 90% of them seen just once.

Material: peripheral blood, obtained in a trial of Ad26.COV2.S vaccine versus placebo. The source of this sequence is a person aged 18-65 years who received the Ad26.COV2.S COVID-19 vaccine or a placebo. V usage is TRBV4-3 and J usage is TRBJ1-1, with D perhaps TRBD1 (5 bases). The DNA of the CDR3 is TGCGCCAGCAGCCAAGACGGGAGAAGGGGCACTGAAGCTTTCTTT. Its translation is CASSQDGRRGTEAFF.